The rows below give T cell receptor beta chains drawn from one sample of a study of beta chain features in type 1 diabetes. The method was immunoSEQ multiplex PCR; TCRdb's version includes in-frame clones alone and lacks a portion of them. The sample includes some 330,000 clones, 9.5% to 11% of them seen just once. Sequenced: naive CD4+ T cells from blood. The origin of the receptors is a woman between 25 and 40 years old in good health. CDR3s include the opening cysteine and the closing phenylalanine or tryptophan. The order of the fields is V gene, clone size, D gene, J gene, CDR3 DNA, CDR3 protein. The D gene is left open where the match is weak. Some rows have no size entry. The others give once, few or many, or a class for an expanded clone.

TRBV29-1	-	TRBD1	TRBJ1-2	TGCAGCGTCGGGACAGGGACCAACTATGGCTACACCTTC	CSVGTGTNYGYTF
TRBV7-9	few	TRBD1	TRBJ1-4	TGTGCCAGCAGCCCGAGACAGGGTATCGGAAAACTGTTTTTT	CASSPRQGIGKLFF
TRBV2	few	TRBD1	TRBJ1-4	TGTGCCAGCAGGAGGGGGCGTTATGAAAAACTGTTTTTT	CASRRGRYEKLFF
TRBV18	-	TRBD1	TRBJ1-2	TGTGCCAGCTCACCAGGGCAGGGGGCACGCTATGGCTACACCTTC	CASSPGQGARYGYTF
TRBV7-3	-	TRBD2	TRBJ2-1	TGTGCCAGCAGCCCCCGCGACGCGGGAGCCTACAATGAGCAGTTCTTC	CASSPRDAGAYNEQFF
TRBV5-4	-	-	TRBJ2-6	TGTGCCAGCACCCCGACAGCCCCTCATGGGGCCAACGTCCTGACTTTC	CASTPTAPHGANVLTF
TRBV18	few	-	TRBJ2-1	TGTGCCAGCTCACCCAAACAGTCCAGCTCCTACAATGAGCAGTTCTTC	CASSPKQSSSYNEQFF
TRBV5-4	-	-	TRBJ2-1	TGTGCCAGCAGCTCTTTTCGTTCTAGCGCCCTGGAGTTCTTC	CASSSFRSSALEFF
TRBV19	-	TRBD2	TRBJ2-7	TGTGCCAGTAGTATCGGGGGGAACGAGCAGTACTTC	CASSIGGNEQYF
TRBV29-1	-	-	TRBJ2-7	TGCAGCGTTCTTTATGCGGCAGACAGCTACGAGCAGTACTTC	CSVLYAADSYEQYF
TRBV19	-	TRBD2	TRBJ2-3	TGTGCCAGTAAGCAGACAGTGGGGATAGCGGGAGGGACAGATACGCAGTATTTT	CASKQTVGIAGGTDTQYF
TRBV25-1	-	-	TRBJ1-3	TGTGCCAGCAGTGATACACAGTCCTCTGGAAACACCATATATTTT	CASSDTQSSGNTIYF
TRBV23-1	-	-	TRBJ2-7	TGCGCCAGCAGTCAAATCCCGGGATCAGATTCGCCCTACGAGCAGTACTTC	CASSQIPGSDSPYEQYF
TRBV14	-	-	TRBJ2-3	TGTGCCAGCAGCCGTCGGGTGATGGGCACAGATACGCAGTATTTT	CASSRRVMGTDTQYF
TRBV12-5	few	TRBD1	TRBJ1-5	TGTGCTAGTACGACAGGGTCCAATCAGCCCCAGCATTTT	CASTTGSNQPQHF
TRBV6-5	once	TRBD1	TRBJ2-7	TGTGCCAGCAATAGGGACAGCTCCTACGAGCAGTACTTC	CASNRDSSYEQYF